Sequencing of this T cell receptor (beta chain) was carried out in a study of T cell responses to AZD1222 COVID-19 vaccine. This clone was recorded only once. Method: immunoSEQ multiplex PCR; TCRdb's copy keeps in-frame clones and lacks some. The sample records 150,000 to 200,000 clones, over 80% being singletons. Germline V gene data show CDR1 as MDHEN and CDR2 as SYDVKM. The CDR3 runs 14 residues. V gave up 4 bases and J gave up 4 bases; unmatched junction bases: 4. The sample here was peripheral blood, taken on day 0 of MenACWY control vaccination. This clonotype originated in an adult in good health. The chain combines TRBV28 with TRBJ2-7; 10 nucleotides line up with TRBD2. CDR3 DNA: TGTGCCAGCAGTTCCGGGACTAGCGCTTACGAGCAGTACTTC. Protein sequence: CASSSGTSAYEQYF.